One and the same sample provided the 28 T cell receptor beta chains below, sequenced in a study of identical twins. TCRdb used MiXCR to reprocess the 5' RACE reads, holding one entry per CDR3 protein. The data show some 900,000 distinct CDR3 sequences, about 12% seen once. A further study also used this sample, focusing on yellow fever vaccine responses in identical twins.

The sample was PBMCs. The receptor source for this set is a woman aged 18 to 35 in good health.

This clonotype was observed a handful of times. The chain links TRBV5-4 to TRBJ2-5; D call uncertain. This CDR3 comprises 14 residues. CDR1 SGHNT and CDR2 YYREEE come from the germline V gene (reference sequence). V lost 2 bases and J 3 bases, leaving 11 bases between the germline ends. The CDR3 reads CASSLDSLEETQYF. DNA of the CDR3: TGTGCCAGCAGCTTAGACTCCCTCGAAGAGACCCAGTACTTC.

The V and J genes are TRBV18 and TRBJ2-3; 7 bases are a match to TRBD1. The CDR3 length is 15 residues. The germline V gene has CDR1 KGHSH and CDR2 LQKENI. The V gene end was trimmed by 4 bases and the J gene end by 4 bases; junction bases not matched to a gene: 8. CDR3 amino acids: CASSQTRQGPDTQYF. For the CDR3, the DNA is TGTGCCAGCTCACAAACCCGACAGGGCCCAGATACGCAGTATTTT.

Only a few counts were recorded for this clonotype. The chain employs TRBV10-3 and TRBJ2-1; D perhaps matches TRBD2 (7 bases). The CDR3 contains 13 residues. CDR1 is ENHRY and CDR2 is SYGVKD in the germline V gene. V was cut by 6 bases and J by 8 bases, with 14 bases left in between. The CDR3 sequence: CAIRGGGRYEQFF. The CDR3 coding sequence is TGTGCCATCAGAGGGGGAGGGCGTTATGAGCAGTTCTTC.

The sample holds a few counts of this clonotype. The chain carries TRBV20-1 and TRBJ1-6; D is perhaps TRBD1 (5 bases). This CDR3 is 14 amino acids long. CDR1 is DFQATT, CDR2 SNEGSKA, per germline (reference sequence). V shed 0 bases and J shed 10 bases, with 13 bases lying between them. Here the CDR3 reads CSARDQNGGSPLHF. For the CDR3, the DNA is TGCAGTGCTAGAGACCAAAACGGGGGATCACCCCTCCACTTT.

This clonotype has a handful of counts. V usage is TRBV5-1 and J usage is TRBJ2-1; 9 bases agree with TRBD1. The CDR3 has 15 residues. Germline lookup yields CDR1 SGHRS and CDR2 YFSETQ. Trimming cost V 2 bases and J 5 bases; bases outside gene matches: 5. The CDR3 bases are TGCGCCAGCAGCTTTAGGACAGGGGTGGACAATGAGCAGTTCTTC. Amino acids: CASSFRTGVDNEQFF.

The chain links TRBV11-2 to TRBJ1-1; no reliable D call. Deletions cut 5 bases from V and 0 bases from J, with 7 bases between. Looked up from germline, CDR1 is SGHAT and CDR2 is FQNNGV. The CDR3 loop spans 13 amino acids. In DNA form, the CDR3 reads TGTGCCAGCAGCACTAGTATGAACACTGAAGCTTTCTTT. Translated: CASSTSMNTEAFF. Combining the CDR3 with reference TRBV11-2 and TRBJ1-1 gives the whole variable domain EAGVAQSPRYKIIEKRQSVAFWCNPISGHATLYWYQQILGQGPKLLIQFQNNGVVDDSQLPKDRFSAERLKGVDSTLKIQPAKLEDSAVYLCASSTSMNTEAFFGQGTRLTVV.

The sample holds a few counts of this clonotype. This chain links TRBV4-1 with TRBJ1-4; 7 positions match TRBD1. The germline V gene has CDR1 MGHRA and CDR2 YSYEKL. Unmatched junction bases numbered 7, after V lost 5 bases and J lost 16 bases. This CDR3 region has 11 residues. This CDR3 is CASSGRGSAFF. CDR3 bases: TGCGCCAGCAGCGGCAGGGGGAGCGCGTTTTTT.

This clonotype was observed many times. The rearrangement links TRBV24-1 to TRBJ2-2; the D is unclear. Looked up from germline, CDR1 is KGHDR and CDR2 is SFDVKD. This CDR3 comprises 13 residues. V was pared by 5 bases and J by 3 bases, with 6 bases between. The CDR3 sequence is CATSAIDTGELFF. The CDR3 nucleotides are TGTGCCACCAGTGCGATTGACACCGGGGAGCTGTTTTTT.

The chain employs TRBV24-1 and TRBJ2-1; 8 nucleotides match TRBD1. Trimming at V came to 7 bases and at J to 3 bases, leaving 4 bases not matched to a gene. The CDR3 length is 14 residues. Germline V CDR1 and CDR2: KGHDR, SFDVKD. The chain's CDR3 is CATSRQGIYNEQFF. In DNA, the CDR3 is TGTGCCACCAGCAGACAGGGGATCTACAATGAGCAGTTCTTC.

The chain links TRBV5-1 to TRBJ2-2, with D hard to call. The CDR3 contains 14 residues. CDR1 is SGHRS and CDR2 is YFSETQ in the germline V gene. V lost 7 bases and J lost 4, with 14 bases in between. The CDR3 sequence is CASSRKESTGELFF. DNA of the CDR3: TGCGCCAGCTCTCGCAAAGAGAGCACCGGGGAGCTGTTTTTT.

In this sample, this clonotype turned up a few times. This chain connects TRBV28 to TRBJ2-3, with no clear D. Trimming pared 1 base from V and 1 base from J, leaving 6 bases between. The CDR3 spans 14 residues. Germline V gene sequence: CDR1 MDHEN, CDR2 SYDVKM. The CDR3 bases are TGTGCCAGCAGTTTATACAGCCGCACAGATACGCAGTATTTT. It specifies CASSLYSRTDTQYF.

The V and J genes are TRBV5-1 and TRBJ2-1, with D tentatively TRBD2 (6 bases). V was pared by 1 base and J by 7 bases, with 12 bases between. The CDR3 is made up of 14 amino acids. CDR1 is SGHRS, CDR2 YFSETQ, per germline. CDR3 region: CASSLWRGENEQFF. In DNA form, the CDR3 reads TGCGCCAGCAGCTTGTGGAGGGGCGAGAATGAGCAGTTCTTC.

Only one count was recorded for this clonotype. V is TRBV6-1 and J is TRBJ1-4, with D maybe TRBD1 (5 bases). The CDR3 consists of 15 residues. Germline-derived CDR1 and CDR2 are MNHNS and SASEGT. Trimming removed 6 bases at V and 4 bases at J, with 15 bases between. CDR3 nucleotides: TGTGCCAGCAGCCCACGGGGGTTGGGTAATGAAAAACTGTTTTTT. Amino acid sequence: CASSPRGLGNEKLFF.

A few counts support this clonotype. The V and J genes are TRBV12-3 or TRBV12-4 and TRBJ2-1, with 10 bases fitting TRBD2. This CDR3 contains 16 residues. V shed 2 bases, J shed 8 bases, and the junction held 9 bases outside the gene matches. This CDR3 reads CASSLPNPSGGYEQFF. CDR3 in DNA: TGTGCCAGCAGTTTACCCAATCCTAGCGGGGGCTATGAGCAGTTCTTC.

This clonotype was observed a few times. The rearrangement joins TRBV10-3 to TRBJ1-1, with 8 bases matching TRBD1. The CDR3 contains 15 residues. Germline CDR1 is ENHRY and CDR2 is SYGVKD. V trimming: 3 bases; J trimming: 1 base; junction bases outside the gene matches: 4. In DNA, the CDR3 is TGTGCCATCAGTGAACCGGGACAGGCGAACACTGAAGCTTTCTTT. Its translation is CAISEPGQANTEAFF.

The chain combines TRBV28 with TRBJ2-1; tentatively, D is TRBD2 (5 bases). Trimming took off 4 bases at V and 7 bases at J, with 14 bases between the two ends. The length of the CDR3 is 14 residues. Germline V gives CDR1 MDHEN, CDR2 SYDVKM. The chain's CDR3 is CASSSPLLGNEQFF. In DNA, the CDR3 is TGTGCCAGCAGTTCGCCCCTACTAGGGAATGAGCAGTTCTTC.

Of note for this clonotype: A much larger clone lies one base from this, so it may be a read error. This sequence joins TRBV5-1 and TRBJ2-4; 8 bases agree with TRBD1. Looked up from germline, CDR1 is SGHRS and CDR2 is YFSETQ. The CDR3 has 18 residues. The V and J ends lost 1 base and 0 bases, in that order; junction bases with no gene match: 9. CDR3 residues: CASSLSGGGSSAKNIQYF. The CDR3 bases are TGCGCCAGCAGCTTGTCAGGGGGCGGTTCGTCAGCCAAAAACATTCAGTACTTC.

This clonotype has a handful of counts. The gene calls are TRBV2 and TRBJ2-2; 11 bases line up with TRBD2. There are 18 residues in the CDR3. Germline-derived CDR1 and CDR2 are SNHLY and FYNNEI. Unmatched junction bases numbered 13, after V lost 6 bases and J lost 4 bases. CDR3 sequence (DNA): TGTGCCAGCAGGGCTAGCGGGGGGCCGGTCTCTATCACCGGGGAGCTGTTTTTT. This codes for CASRASGGPVSITGELFF. Variable domain in full (rest from reference TRBV2 and TRBJ2-2): EPEVTQTPSHQVTQMGQEVILRCVPISNHLYFYWYRQILGQKVEFLVSFYNNEISEKSEIFDDQFSVERPDGSNFTLKIRSTKLEDSAMYFCASRASGGPVSITGELFFGEGSRLTVL.

The table lists this clonotype with a few counts. The CDR3 here is CASSPRGVSGEQYV. Written as DNA, the CDR3 is TGTGCCAGCAGCCCGCGGGGGGTCTCGGGTGAGCAGTACGTC. This chain connects TRBV28 to TRBJ2-7; 8 nucleotides match TRBD2. The germline V gene encodes CDR1 MDHEN and CDR2 SYDVKM. V trimming: 6 bases; J trimming: 7 bases; junction bases outside the gene matches: 11. The CDR3 spans 14 residues.

This clonotype was counted between two and nine times. This chain links TRBV13 with TRBJ2-5; TRBD2 might be the D (5 bases). Germline CDR1 and CDR2: PRHDT and FYEKMQ (reference sequence). The V end was cut by 4 bases, the J end by 4 bases, with 13 bases between. The CDR3 is 14 amino acids. Written as DNA, the CDR3 is TGTGCCAGCAGCTCATTCCGGGATTCAGAGACCCAGTACTTC. This codes for CASSSFRDSETQYF.

The CDR3 DNA sequence: TGTGCCAGCAGGCCAGACAGGGGAGGACGAGAGACCCAGTACTTC. Residues: CASRPDRGGRETQYF. V usage is TRBV11-2 and J usage is TRBJ2-5, with 8 bases aligning to TRBD1. The CDR3 extends over 15 amino acids. Trimming took 6 bases from V and 4 from J; bases not matched to a gene: 10. The germline gives CDR1 SGHAT, CDR2 FQNNGV.

This clonotype was observed a handful of times. The chain is built from TRBV5-1 and TRBJ2-5; 7 nucleotides line up with TRBD1. Losses at the gene ends were 4 bases for V and 2 bases for J; bases not matched to a gene: 11. CDR3 length: 16 amino acids. CDR1 is SGHRS, CDR2 YFSETQ, per germline. DNA for the CDR3: TGCGCCAGCAGCCTGACTCGACCGGGACAGCAAGAGACCCAGTACTTC. It encodes CASSLTRPGQQETQYF.

The V gene is TRBV2, the J gene TRBJ2-1; the match to TRBD2 covers 7 bases. Germline-derived CDR1 and CDR2 are SNHLY and FYNNEI. J gave up 6 bases and V 2 bases, and 7 bases lay outside the gene matches. CDR3 length: 15 residues. The CDR3 is CASSETSGVSNEQFF. The CDR3 DNA sequence: TGTGCCAGCAGTGAAACCAGCGGGGTGAGCAATGAGCAGTTCTTC.

This clonotype was counted between two and nine times. This chain uses TRBV7-2 with TRBJ2-3; tentatively, D is TRBD1 (6 bases). The V and J ends lost 5 bases and 4 bases respectively, with 10 bases between them. CDR1 is SGHTA and CDR2 is FQGNSA in the germline V gene. The CDR3 is 13 residues long. CDR3 in amino acids: CASSTQGADTQYF. The CDR3 coding sequence is TGTGCCAGCAGCACACAGGGTGCAGATACGCAGTATTTT.

This clonotype showed up just a few times. The chain uses TRBV4-1 and TRBJ2-3; 8 nucleotides match TRBD2. V was pared by 0 bases and J by 1 base, with 6 bases of the junction left unmatched. The germline gives CDR1 MGHRA, CDR2 YSYEKL. This CDR3 contains 17 residues. The CDR3 reads CASSQDLTSGGTDTQYF. Here the CDR3 DNA reads TGCGCCAGCAGCCAAGATCTTACTAGCGGTGGCACAGATACGCAGTATTTT.

The chain couples TRBV6-2 or TRBV6-3 to TRBJ2-5, with TRBD2 matching 13 bases. The CDR3 spans 17 residues. Germline V gene lookup returns CDR1 MNHEY and CDR2 SVGEGT. Trimming cost V 2 bases and J 5 bases; bases outside gene matches: 8. CDR3 DNA: TGTGCCAGCAGTTACCGTTTCACTAGCGGGAGGGGTGAGACCCAGTACTTC. It codes for CASSYRFTSGRGETQYF.

The rearrangement links TRBV5-6 to TRBJ2-3; 7 positions agree with TRBD1. CDR1 is SGHDT and CDR2 is YYEEEE in the germline V gene. V gave up 4 bases and J gave up 13 bases; unmatched junction bases: 18. This CDR3 comprises 15 residues. The CDR3 sequence is CASSPAWENRGEKYF. The CDR3 DNA is TGTGCCAGCAGCCCGGCGTGGGAAAACAGGGGCGAAAAGTATTTT.

This clonotype was counted between two and nine times. This chain joins TRBV29-1 and TRBJ1-4; unclear D gene. This CDR3 is 13 amino acids long. Trimming pared 5 bases from V and 0 bases from J, leaving 7 bases between. Per germline, CDR1 SQVTM and CDR2 ANQGSEA. The CDR3 nucleotides are TGCAGCGTTCTTGCAACAACTAATGAAAAACTGTTTTTT. Protein: CSVLATTNEKLFF.